This T cell receptor beta chain originates from a study of T-cell reconstitution after alpha-beta-depleted transplantation in children. The CDR3 spans 17 residues. Germline-derived CDR1 and CDR2 are LNHNV and YYDKDF (reference sequence). Trimming removed 0 bases at V and 3 bases at J, with 18 bases between. The library targeted TCRbeta and was prepared with unique molecular identifiers. Each CDR3 protein gets one entry after TCRdb re-called the PCR reads with MiXCR. The top ten hold about 2.9% of the sample, which has 190,000 or so distinct CDR3 sequences, about 6.8% seen once. This clonotype was picked up many times.

This sequence originates from a human donor who donated a stem cell graft to a child with Wiskott-Aldrich syndrome. The rearrangement joins TRBV15 to TRBJ2-7, with D maybe TRBD2 (7 bases). Material: PBMCs from the stem cell graft donor, obtained from the stem cell graft. CDR3 coding DNA: TGTGCCACCAGCAGAGAGGGGGCGGGGAGGGGTTACTACGAGCAGTACTTC. Its translation is CATSREGAGRGYYEQYF.